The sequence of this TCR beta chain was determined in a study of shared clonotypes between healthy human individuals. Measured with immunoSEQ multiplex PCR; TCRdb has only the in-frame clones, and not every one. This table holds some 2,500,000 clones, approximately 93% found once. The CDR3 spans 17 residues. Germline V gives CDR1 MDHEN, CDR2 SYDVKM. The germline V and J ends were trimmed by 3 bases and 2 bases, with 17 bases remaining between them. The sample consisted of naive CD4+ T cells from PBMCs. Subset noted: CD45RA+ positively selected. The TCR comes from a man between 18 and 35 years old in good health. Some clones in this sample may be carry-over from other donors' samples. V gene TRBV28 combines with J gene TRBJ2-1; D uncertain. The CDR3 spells CASSLASISTTYNEQFF. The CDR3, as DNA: TGTGCCAGCAGTTTGGCTAGTATTTCGACAACCTACAATGAGCAGTTCTTC.